These 20 T cell receptor beta chains were sequenced from one sample in a study of T-cell reconstitution after alpha-beta-depleted transplantation in children. Preparation of the TCRbeta library used unique molecular identifiers. Using its own MiXCR run on the PCR reads, TCRdb lists one record per CDR3 protein. Found here are approximately 630,000 distinct CDR3 sequences, about an eighth of them singletons; the top ten hold about 0.77%. The sample here was PBMCs, taken before TCRalphabeta/CD19-depleted stem cell transplant. These receptors all come from a girl between 2 and 10 years old with congenital amegakaryocytic thrombocytopenia, due to receive a stem cell transplant.

This clonotype occurred many times. The chain carries TRBV12-3 or TRBV12-4 and TRBJ2-4, with D perhaps assigned TRBD1 or TRBD2 (5 bases each). Trimming took 3 bases from V and 7 from J, leaving 13 bases between them. The length of the CDR3 is 14 residues. CDR3 DNA: TGTGCCAGCAGTTTGGGGGAGCGATGGAACATTCAGTACTTC. This sequence encodes CASSLGERWNIQYF.

The gene calls are TRBV7-2 and TRBJ2-6, with D unresolved. CDR1 is SGHTA, CDR2 FQGNSA, per germline. Trimming left V 2 bases short and J 2 bases short, with 4 bases between. This CDR3 comprises 14 residues. CDR3: CASSLNAGANVLTF. In DNA, the CDR3 is TGTGCCAGCAGCTTAAACGCTGGGGCCAACGTCCTGACTTTC.

As regards this clonotype: Possible read error: a much larger clone is one base away. The rearrangement uses TRBV5-1 and TRBJ1-1; D is unresolved. The germline CDR1 and CDR2 sequences are SGHRS and YFSETQ. There are 14 residues in the CDR3. CDR3 in DNA: TGCGCCTGCAGCTTGGATCCGGTGAACACTGAAGCTTTCTTT. Translation gives CACSLDPVNTEAFF.

The rearrangement uses TRBV20-1 and TRBJ1-5; 7 nucleotides line up with TRBD1. The CDR3 is 15 amino acids. CDR1 is DFQATT, CDR2 SNEGSKA, per germline (reference sequence). Losses at the gene ends were 1 base for V and 3 bases for J; bases not matched to a gene: 6. The CDR3 reads CSARAPTGINQPQHF. CDR3 DNA sequence: TGCAGTGCTAGAGCCCCGACAGGGATCAATCAGCCCCAGCATTTT.

This clonotype was found many times. The chain links TRBV9 to TRBJ2-1; TRBD2 agrees at 9 bases. CDR1 is SGDLS, CDR2 YYNGEE, per germline. Trimming took 3 bases from V and 4 from J; bases not matched to a gene: 5. The CDR3 has 15 amino acids. CDR3 amino acids: CASSELAGVYNEQFF. CDR3 sequence (DNA): TGTGCCAGCAGCGAGTTAGCGGGAGTATACAATGAGCAGTTCTTC.

This clonotype was seen ten or more times. This chain uses TRBV7-2 with TRBJ1-2; D not certain. This CDR3 is 14 amino acids long. V lost 1 base and J lost 4, with 10 bases in between. Germline V gene sequence: CDR1 SGHTA, CDR2 FQGNSA. CDR3 coding DNA: TGTGCCAGCAGCTTAGACCCGACGGCCTATGGCTACACCTTC. Amino acids: CASSLDPTAYGYTF.

The chain has TRBV19 and TRBJ2-5; D is possibly TRBD2 (6 bases). Germline loops: CDR1 LNHDA, CDR2 SQIVND (reference sequence). V lost 4 bases, J lost 1 base, and 10 bases lay in between. CDR3 length: 14 amino acids. In DNA, the CDR3 is TGTGCCAGTAGTACTGGGGACTCCCAAGAGACCCAGTACTTC. Translating gives CASSTGDSQETQYF. The full variable domain, with the rest looked up from reference TRBV19 and TRBJ2-5, is DGGITQSPKYLFRKEGQNVTLSCEQNLNHDAMYWYRQDPGQGLRLIYYSQIVNDFQKGDIAEGYSVSREKKESFPLTVTSAQKNPTAFYLCASSTGDSQETQYFGPGTRLLVL.

This clonotype was counted ten times or more. The rearrangement links TRBV7-2 to TRBJ2-7, with TRBD1 as a possible D gene (6 bases). This CDR3 has 14 amino acids. The germline V gene has CDR1 SGHTA and CDR2 FQGNSA. V lost 6 bases to trimming and J lost 6 bases, with 18 bases between them. The CDR3 spells CASSFDRRSGEQYF. CDR3 sequence (DNA): TGTGCCAGCAGTTTCGACAGGAGGTCTGGCGAGCAGTACTTC.

This clonotype was found a few times. The genes are TRBV10-3 and TRBJ1-6; D is ambiguous. Germline loops: CDR1 ENHRY, CDR2 SYGVKD. The length of the CDR3 is 15 residues. The V end lost 6 bases, the J end lost 0 bases, and 9 bases lay between the germline ends. CDR3 sequence reads: CAISQLSSYNSPLHF. CDR3 DNA: TGTGCCATCAGCCAGCTGAGCTCCTATAATTCACCCCTCCACTTT.

This clonotype was observed at least ten times. The chain carries TRBV7-2 and TRBJ2-2, with D uncertain. The CDR3 loop spans 11 amino acids. Trimming cost V 5 bases and J 9 bases, with 7 bases left between them. Per germline, CDR1 SGHTA and CDR2 FQGNSA. CDR3 sequence reads: CASSPDWELFF. CDR3 sequence (DNA): TGTGCCAGCAGCCCCGACTGGGAGCTGTTTTTT.

Concerning this clonotype: Mismatch with germline at one junction end may stem from a read error. The V and J genes are TRBV14 and TRBJ2-1; TRBD2 is a possible D gene (6 bases). Germline values: CDR1 SGHDN, CDR2 FVKESK. CDR3 size: 15 residues. CDR3 amino acids: CVSSLGLHGYNEQFF. For the CDR3, the DNA is TGTGTCAGCAGCCTGGGACTCCATGGGTACAATGAGCAGTTCTTC.

The table lists this clonotype with many counts. The V gene is TRBV5-1, the J gene TRBJ1-2; D remains ambiguous. This CDR3 has 14 residues. Germline assignment: CDR1 SGHRS and CDR2 YFSETQ. Trimming pared 0 bases from V and 4 bases from J, leaving 10 bases between. CDR3 coding DNA: TGCGCCAGCAGCTTGGCACCCGAGAGCTATGGCTACACCTTC. Protein: CASSLAPESYGYTF.

This clonotype was seen a handful of times. Here the CDR3 reads CASRVTSGPYEQYF. The DNA for the CDR3 is TGCGCCAGCAGAGTGACTAGCGGTCCCTACGAGCAGTACTTC. V and J are TRBV5-1 and TRBJ2-7; the match to TRBD2 covers 9 bases. The CDR3 has 14 amino acids. Germline V gives CDR1 SGHRS, CDR2 YFSETQ. V gave up 5 bases and J gave up 2 bases; unmatched junction bases: 5.

This clonotype has more than one count but fewer than ten. This chain connects TRBV5-1 to TRBJ2-1; 7 bases map to TRBD2. Germline V CDR1 and CDR2: SGHRS, YFSETQ. J was trimmed by 3 bases and V by 7 bases; bases with no gene match: 10. The CDR3 consists of 15 residues. In DNA, the CDR3 is TGCGCCAGCCGTACCGGCGGGAGTAACTACAATGAGCAGTTCTTC. This sequence encodes CASRTGGSNYNEQFF.

The rearrangement uses TRBV12-3 or TRBV12-4 and TRBJ2-7, with TRBD2 as a possible D gene (7 bases). The CDR3 is 16 residues long. Trimming removed 6 bases at V and 5 bases at J, with 23 bases between. The CDR3 bases are TGTGCCAGCAGCCAAGGGGGAGGGATGGGGTTCGACGAGCAGTACTTC. Translation: CASSQGGGMGFDEQYF.

This clonotype was seen repeatedly, ten times or more. The chain is built from TRBV5-1 and TRBJ2-1; 7 positions match TRBD2. Germline loops: CDR1 SGHRS, CDR2 YFSETQ. The CDR3 consists of 16 residues. The junction had 4 bases not matched to a gene; V was cut back by 0 bases and J by 1 base. CDR3 residues: CASSLGGSQSYNEQFF. The CDR3 DNA reads TGCGCCAGCAGCTTGGGCGGGAGCCAGTCCTACAATGAGCAGTTCTTC.

This clonotype was recorded at least ten times. This chain joins TRBV6-5 and TRBJ2-1; 10 nucleotides align to TRBD2. V dropped 6 bases and J dropped 0; count of bases not matched to a gene: 2. Germline values: CDR1 MNHEY, CDR2 SVGAGI. This CDR3 comprises 15 residues. The CDR3 coding sequence is TGTGCCAGCAGCTCTAGCGGGAGCTCCTACAATGAGCAGTTCTTC. Translation gives CASSSSGSSYNEQFF.

This clonotype showed up many times. The V gene is TRBV3-1, the J gene TRBJ2-3, with a possible D match to TRBD2 (5 bases). Germline CDR1 reads LGHDT; CDR2 reads YNNKEL (reference sequence). Trimming took off 5 bases at V and 5 bases at J, with 17 bases between the two ends. CDR3 length equals 15 residues. The DNA of the CDR3 is TGTGCCAGCAGCTCTCCGCGAACTAGAGAAGATACGCAGTATTTT. Its translation is CASSSPRTREDTQYF.

This clonotype came up many times. The V gene is TRBV15, the J gene TRBJ2-6; D gene uncertain. CDR1 and CDR2 (germline): LNHNV, YYDKDF (reference sequence). The CDR3 is made up of 17 amino acids. Trimming took off 0 bases at V and 2 bases at J, with 11 bases between the two ends. CDR3 nucleotide sequence: TGTGCCACCAGCAGAGATGAATTAAGGACTGGGGCCAACGTCCTGACTTTC. Its translation: CATSRDELRTGANVLTF. Full variable domain (outside the CDR3, taken from reference TRBV15 and TRBJ2-6): DAMVIQNPRYQVTQFGKPVTLSCSQTLNHNVMYWYQQKSSQAPKLLFHYYDKDFNNEADTPDNFQSRRPNTSFCFLDIRSPGLGDTAMYLCATSRDELRTGANVLTFGAGSRLTVL.

V is TRBV5-1 and J is TRBJ2-2, with TRBD2 identical over 11 bases. Looked up from germline, CDR1 is SGHRS and CDR2 is YFSETQ. Trimming at V came to 0 bases and at J to 6 bases, leaving 4 bases not matched to a gene. The CDR3 consists of 16 residues. As DNA, the CDR3 is TGCGCCAGCAGCTTGGGACTAGCGGGATCGGCCGGGGAGCTGTTTTTT. This translates into CASSLGLAGSAGELFF.